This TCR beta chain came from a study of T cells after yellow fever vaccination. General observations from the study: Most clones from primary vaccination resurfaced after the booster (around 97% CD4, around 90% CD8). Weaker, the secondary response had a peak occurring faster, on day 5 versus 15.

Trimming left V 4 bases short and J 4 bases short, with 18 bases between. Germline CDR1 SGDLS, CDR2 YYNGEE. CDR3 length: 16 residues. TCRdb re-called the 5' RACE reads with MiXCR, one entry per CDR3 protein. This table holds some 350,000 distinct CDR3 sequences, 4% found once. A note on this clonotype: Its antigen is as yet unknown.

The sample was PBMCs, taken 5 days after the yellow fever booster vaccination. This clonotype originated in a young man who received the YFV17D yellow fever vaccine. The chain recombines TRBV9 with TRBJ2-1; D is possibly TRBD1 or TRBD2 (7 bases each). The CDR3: CASSLGEGASYNEQFF. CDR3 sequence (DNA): TGTGCCAGCAGCTTAGGGGAGGGGGCCTCGTACAATGAGCAGTTCTTC.